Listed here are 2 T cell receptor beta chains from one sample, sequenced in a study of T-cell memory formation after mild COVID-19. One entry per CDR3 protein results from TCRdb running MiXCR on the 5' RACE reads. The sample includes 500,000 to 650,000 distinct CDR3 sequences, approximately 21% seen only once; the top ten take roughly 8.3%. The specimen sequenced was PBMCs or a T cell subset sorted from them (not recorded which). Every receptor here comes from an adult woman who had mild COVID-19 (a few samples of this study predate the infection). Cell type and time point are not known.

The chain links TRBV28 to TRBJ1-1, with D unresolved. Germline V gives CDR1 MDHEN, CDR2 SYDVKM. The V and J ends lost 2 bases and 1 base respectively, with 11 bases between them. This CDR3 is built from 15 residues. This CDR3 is CASSLLGRQNTEAFF. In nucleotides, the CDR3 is TGTGCCAGCAGTTTACTCGGACGGCAGAACACTGAAGCTTTCTTT.

The CDR3 sequence: CASRSHSTGLLHYGYTF. The CDR3 nucleotides read TGTGCCAGCCGGAGTCACTCAACAGGCCTATTGCACTATGGCTACACCTTC. The genes are TRBV7-2 and TRBJ1-2, with a possible D match to TRBD1 (5 bases). This CDR3 spans 17 amino acids. Germline assignment: CDR1 SGHTA and CDR2 FQGNSA. Trimming stripped 8 bases from V and 3 bases from J, with 25 bases between.